This TCR beta chain stems from a study of blood T cell repertoires in COVID-19. Germline loops: CDR1 SQVTM, CDR2 ANQGSEA. There are 13 residues in the CDR3. Assay: immunoSEQ multiplex PCR; the TCRdb copy retains only in-frame clones and omits some. This table has approximately 210,000 clones, around 85% appearing once. The source is a human donor in a cohort sampled during active COVID-19. Sequenced sample: peripheral blood. The chain is built from TRBV29-1 and TRBJ2-7; the match to TRBD2 covers 9 bases. The CDR3 nucleotides are TGCAGTGGTTTAGCGGGAGAGTCCTACGAGCAGTACTTC. Translated, it gives CSGLAGESYEQYF.